The 10 T cell receptor beta chains presented below share a single source sample, sequenced in a study of shared clonotypes between healthy human individuals. Sequencing was performed with immunoSEQ multiplex PCR; in TCRdb, only in-frame clones are kept and a portion is missing. The table includes about 2.3 million clones, 93% detected once. Input material: naive CD4+ T cells from PBMCs. Subset of the sample: CD45RA+ positively selected. These receptors were collected from a man between 18 and 29 years old in good health. Some clones in this sample may be carry-over from other donors' samples.

This sequence joins TRBV30 and TRBJ2-1; no reliable D call. The CDR3 runs 12 residues. V was shortened by 7 bases and J by 8 bases, with 15 bases between the two germline ends. From germline, CDR1 is GTSNPN and CDR2 SVGIG (reference sequence). The CDR3 is CALDLMGYEQFF. The CDR3 nucleotides read TGTGCCTTAGACTTGATGGGGTATGAGCAGTTCTTC.

The rearrangement uses TRBV28 and TRBJ2-5; D remains unclear. Germline assignment: CDR1 MDHEN and CDR2 SYDVKM. V gave up 1 base and J gave up 2 bases, with 14 bases separating them. This CDR3 is 16 amino acids long. For the CDR3, the DNA is TGTGCCAGCAGTTTATCCCCCATAGGGCAGCAAGAGACCCAGTACTTC. Amino acid sequence: CASSLSPIGQQETQYF. Drawing the rest from reference TRBV28 and TRBJ2-5, the complete variable domain is DVKVTQSSRYLVKRTGEKVFLECVQDMDHENMFWYRQDPGLGLRLIYFSYDVKMKEKGDIPEGYSVSREKKERFSLILESASTNQTSMYLCASSLSPIGQQETQYFGPGTRLLVL.

This clone was seen just once. The rearrangement uses TRBV18 and TRBJ1-4, with a tentative D call TRBD1 (5 bases). Per the germline V gene, CDR1 is KGHSH and CDR2 is LQKENI. Trimming shortened V by 4 bases and J by 2 bases, and 11 bases separated the two germline ends. This CDR3 has 15 amino acids. This chain's CDR3 is CASSQQDRTNEKLFF. Written as DNA, the CDR3 is TGTGCCAGCTCACAACAGGATAGGACTAATGAAAAACTGTTTTTT.

The CDR3 is CASSAGQGRGYTF. CDR3 DNA sequence: TGTGCCAGCAGTGCCGGACAGGGTCGAGGCTACACCTTC. This chain uses TRBV6-5 with TRBJ1-2; TRBD1 agrees at 8 bases. The CDR3 sequence is 13 residues long. The junction had 7 bases not matched to a gene; V was cut back by 5 bases and J by 8 bases. Looked up from germline, CDR1 is MNHEY and CDR2 is SVGAGI.

This chain uses TRBV9 with TRBJ2-3, with a possible D match to TRBD2 (6 bases). CDR1 is SGDLS and CDR2 is YYNGEE in the germline V gene. V was shortened by 1 base and J by 4 bases, with 13 bases between the two germline ends. The CDR3 contains 15 residues. DNA for the CDR3: TGTGCCAGCAGCGTAACGGGAGCACCCGCAGATACGCAGTATTTT. Translating it yields CASSVTGAPADTQYF.

This clone appeared once. This chain connects TRBV7-3 to TRBJ2-1; D is unclear. Germline values: CDR1 SGHTA, CDR2 FQGTGA. Trimming stripped 2 bases from V and 9 bases from J, with 14 bases between. The CDR3 loop spans 14 amino acids. In DNA form, the CDR3 reads TGTGCCAGCAGCTTAGGGTCCTTATCGCCTGAGCAGTTCTTC. This codes for CASSLGSLSPEQFF.

To note about this clone: The same CDR3 also results from other DNA sequences found in this sample. V and J are TRBV7-3 and TRBJ1-1; possible D gene TRBD1, 5 bases. This CDR3 comprises 14 residues. Trimming stripped 2 bases from V and 0 bases from J, with 7 bases between. The germline gives CDR1 SGHTA, CDR2 FQGTGA. The CDR3: CASSLGAMNTEAFF. The CDR3 DNA reads TGTGCCAGCAGCTTAGGGGCCATGAACACTGAAGCTTTCTTT.

The rearrangement links TRBV2 to TRBJ2-7, with D tentatively TRBD1 or TRBD2 (6 bases each). The germline V gene encodes CDR1 SNHLY and CDR2 FYNNEI. The CDR3 runs to 16 residues. Trimming shortened V by 4 bases and J by 2 bases, and 18 bases separated the two germline ends. CDR3 in DNA: TGTGCCAGCAGTGTCCCGCGGGACACGTTCACCTACGAGCAGTACTTC. Protein product: CASSVPRDTFTYEQYF.

J is TRBJ1-2 and V is TRBV4-1; 9 bases align to TRBD1. The CDR3 loop spans 15 amino acids. Germline CDR1 MGHRA, CDR2 YSYEKL. V shed 1 base, J shed 3 bases, and the junction held 3 bases outside the gene matches. CDR3: CASSQGGQGYYGYTF. CDR3 coding DNA: TGCGCCAGCAGCCAAGGGGGACAGGGTTACTATGGCTACACCTTC.

The V and J genes are TRBV28 and TRBJ2-5, with D possibly TRBD2 on 5 matching bases. Between the trimmed V and J ends, which lost 7 bases and 5 bases, there was a span of 23 bases. CDR1 is MDHEN, CDR2 SYDVKM, per germline. The CDR3 covers 16 residues. This CDR3 reads CASTLRGRTRYETQYF. CDR3 sequence (DNA): TGTGCCAGCACTCTTCGAGGGCGTACTAGGTATGAGACCCAGTACTTC. Combining the CDR3 with reference TRBV28 and TRBJ2-5 gives the whole variable domain DVKVTQSSRYLVKRTGEKVFLECVQDMDHENMFWYRQDPGLGLRLIYFSYDVKMKEKGDIPEGYSVSREKKERFSLILESASTNQTSMYLCASTLRGRTRYETQYFGPGTRLLVL.